This T cell receptor (beta chain) was observed in a study of blood T cell repertoires in COVID-19. Study context: The study drew acute and convalescent COVID-19 samples from the United States, Italy and Spain. In each case, the material was cDNA or gDNA derived from T cells, B-cell-depleted T cells, or PBMCs.

Original processing methods: Estimation of nucleated cell counts was performed using reference gene primer amplification. The table came from immunoSEQ multiplex PCR; TCRdb's copy has only in-frame clones and leaves some out. Clonal size and the V and J genes are those of that table, whereas D and trimming came from the DNA. This sample has 250,000 to 350,000 clones; 89% occur once, and the top ten carry approximately 0.85%. V dropped 4 bases and J dropped 1; count of bases not matched to a gene: 14. The CDR3 spans 18 residues. CDR1 and CDR2 (germline): SGHAT, FQNNGV. The sample taken for sequencing was peripheral blood. The chain joins TRBV11-2 to TRBJ2-3; 7 nucleotides align to TRBD2. This clonotype was sampled from a woman between 40 and 55 years old who had recovered from COVID-19. CDR3 in DNA: TGTGCCAGCAGCTGGCTAAGTGGGGGGGGAGTTGGCACAGATACGCAGTATTTT. Amino acids: CASSWLSGGGVGTDTQYF.